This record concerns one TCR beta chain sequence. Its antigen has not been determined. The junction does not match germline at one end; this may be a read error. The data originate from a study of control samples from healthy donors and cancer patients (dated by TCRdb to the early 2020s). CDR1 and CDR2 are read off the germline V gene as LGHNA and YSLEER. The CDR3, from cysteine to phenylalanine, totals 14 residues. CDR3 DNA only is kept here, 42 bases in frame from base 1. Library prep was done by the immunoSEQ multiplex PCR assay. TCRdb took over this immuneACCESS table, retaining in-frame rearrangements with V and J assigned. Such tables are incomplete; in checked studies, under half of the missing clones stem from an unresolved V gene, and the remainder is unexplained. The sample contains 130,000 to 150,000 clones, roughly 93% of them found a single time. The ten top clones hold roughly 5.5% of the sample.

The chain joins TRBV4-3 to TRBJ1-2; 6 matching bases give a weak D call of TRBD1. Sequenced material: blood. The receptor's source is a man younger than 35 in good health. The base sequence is TGCGCCCGCAGCCGACCGGGACAACCCTATGGCTACACCTTC. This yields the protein CARSRPGQPYGYTF.